These T cell receptor beta chains were read from a single sample in a study of blood T cell repertoires in COVID-19. Produced via immunoSEQ multiplex PCR; TCRdb's table is partial and in-frame only. The sample shows around 340,000 clones, 86% of them seen only once. The sample taken for sequencing was peripheral blood. These receptors all stem from a woman aged 55-70 years with COVID-19, enrolled during active disease. Both conserved end residues are part of each CDR3.

V gene	J gene	CDR3 protein
TRBV20-1	TRBJ1-1	CSSQGNTEAFF
TRBV7-2	TRBJ1-3	CASSPGQGRSGNTIYF
TRBV3-1/TRBV3-2	TRBJ2-3	CASSQVVGEDTQYF
TRBV15	TRBJ1-2	CATSRGGTNYGYTF
TRBV18	TRBJ1-1	CASSLVGQAKGTQNTEAFF
TRBV5-5	TRBJ1-6	CASSRTRGNSPLHF
TRBV28	TRBJ2-5	CASSLRETQYF
TRBV3-1/TRBV3-2	TRBJ2-7	CASSQVLYEQYF
TRBV2	TRBJ2-7	CASNEKGQGYEQYF
TRBV3-1/TRBV3-2	TRBJ2-7	CASSRGLAGSRSYEQYF
TRBV11-2	TRBJ2-5	CASSLGQGQETQYF
TRBV19	TRBJ2-2	CASSTTGGATGELFF
TRBV7-6	TRBJ2-1	CASSLASSGAHNEQFF
TRBV4-3	TRBJ2-3	CASSQLSGEDTQYF
TRBV19	TRBJ2-1	CASSSQGGKSNNEQFF
TRBV10-3	TRBJ1-2	CAITATGIYGYTF
TRBV7-2	TRBJ1-1	CASSSNRGSSLFTEAFF
TRBV6-5	TRBJ1-2	CASRPGQGSGYTF
TRBV4-3	TRBJ2-3	CASSQDPGLAADTQYF
TRBV19	TRBJ2-1	CASSISRDRGSFNEQFF
TRBV10-2	TRBJ2-5	CASTSSSVGTQYF
TRBV2	TRBJ2-5	CASRERQGWETQYF
TRBV16	TRBJ2-7	CASSRTGGSYEQYF
TRBV5-4	TRBJ1-4	CASSFGRGEELFF
TRBV12-5	TRBJ2-3	CASGSGAGGATDTQYF
TRBV18	TRBJ2-2	CASSQIQIQGNTGELFF
TRBV5-1	TRBJ2-1	CASSRTSGSNEQFF
TRBV7-9	TRBJ1-4	CASSSGSSGNEKLFF
TRBV11-3	TRBJ1-6	CASSSDRRRPLHF
TRBV3-1/TRBV3-2	TRBJ1-2	CASSQGQGPLGYTF
TRBV13	TRBJ1-1	CASSISGTQNTEAFF
TRBV4-2	TRBJ1-6	CASSKRTGGSRYNSPLHF
TRBV3-1/TRBV3-2	TRBJ2-1	CASSPGGGLLSNEQFF
TRBV7-3	TRBJ2-5	CASSRSGTTAETQYF
TRBV12-3/TRBV12-4	TRBJ1-6	CASSRGDSPLHF
TRBV15	TRBJ1-5	CATSRDPTGQQPQHF
TRBV12-5	TRBJ1-1	CASALGAGTEAFF
TRBV7-9	TRBJ2-5	CASSRWLATVQETQYF
TRBV5-1	TRBJ1-1	CASSLGSGMNTEAFF
TRBV7-9	TRBJ1-6	CASSLRTVSSLHF
TRBV7-8	TRBJ2-7	CASSHPGGYEQYF
TRBV4-2	TRBJ2-5	CASSQDRGGEETQYF
TRBV5-4	TRBJ1-3	CASSLGGSGGNTIYF
TRBV3-1/TRBV3-2	TRBJ1-1	CASSQVGGGEAFF
TRBV9	TRBJ2-5	CASSPQATQETQYF
TRBV19	TRBJ1-3	CASTPAVSGNTIYF
TRBV11-2	TRBJ2-1	CASSLERAGGEQFF
TRBV2	TRBJ1-2	CASSEQGADYGYTF
TRBV19	TRBJ1-2	CASSPGGQGKGKSNYGYTF
TRBV11-2	TRBJ1-4	CASSVGQGGNEKLFF
TRBV5-5	TRBJ2-5	CASSLSGGATETQYF